This paragraph reports one T cell receptor (beta chain). The sample comes from a study of chemoradiotherapy in HPV16-positive cancers. Assay: immunoSEQ multiplex PCR; the TCRdb copy retains only in-frame clones and omits some. The sample gives about 2,900 clones, 92% of which show up once; roughly 3.7% is in the top ten. The CDR3 sequence is 14 residues long. Germline V CDR1 and CDR2: SGHTA, FQGNSA. Trimming removed 5 bases from V and 2 bases from J, with 10 bases in between. The TCR originated in a human donor with HPV-associated anogenital cancer. The chain links TRBV7-2 to TRBJ1-5, with TRBD1 as a possible D gene (6 bases). The material was tumor tissue, obtained from a patient who underwent chemoradiotherapy. Written as DNA, the CDR3 is TGTGCCAGCAGCGCCGCAGGGGGCAATCAGCCCCAGCATTTT. Translation: CASSAAGGNQPQHF.